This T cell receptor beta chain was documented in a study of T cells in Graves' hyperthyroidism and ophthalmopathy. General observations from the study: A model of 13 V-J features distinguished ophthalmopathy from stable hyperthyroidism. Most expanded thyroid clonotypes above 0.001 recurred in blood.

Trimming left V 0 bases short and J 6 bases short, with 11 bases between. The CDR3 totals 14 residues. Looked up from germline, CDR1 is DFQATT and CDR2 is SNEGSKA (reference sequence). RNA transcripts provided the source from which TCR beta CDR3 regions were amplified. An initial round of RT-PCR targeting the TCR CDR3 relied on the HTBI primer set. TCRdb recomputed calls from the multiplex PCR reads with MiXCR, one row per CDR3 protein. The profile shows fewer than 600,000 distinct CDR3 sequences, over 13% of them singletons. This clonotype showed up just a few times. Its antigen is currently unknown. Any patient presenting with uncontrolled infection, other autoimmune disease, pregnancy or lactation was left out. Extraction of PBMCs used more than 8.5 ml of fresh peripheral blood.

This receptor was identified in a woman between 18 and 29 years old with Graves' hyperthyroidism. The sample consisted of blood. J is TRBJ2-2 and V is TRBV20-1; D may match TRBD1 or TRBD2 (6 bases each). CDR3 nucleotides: TGCAGTGCTAGAGAACGGGGGCGTGCCGGGGAGCTGTTTTTT. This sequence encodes CSARERGRAGELFF.